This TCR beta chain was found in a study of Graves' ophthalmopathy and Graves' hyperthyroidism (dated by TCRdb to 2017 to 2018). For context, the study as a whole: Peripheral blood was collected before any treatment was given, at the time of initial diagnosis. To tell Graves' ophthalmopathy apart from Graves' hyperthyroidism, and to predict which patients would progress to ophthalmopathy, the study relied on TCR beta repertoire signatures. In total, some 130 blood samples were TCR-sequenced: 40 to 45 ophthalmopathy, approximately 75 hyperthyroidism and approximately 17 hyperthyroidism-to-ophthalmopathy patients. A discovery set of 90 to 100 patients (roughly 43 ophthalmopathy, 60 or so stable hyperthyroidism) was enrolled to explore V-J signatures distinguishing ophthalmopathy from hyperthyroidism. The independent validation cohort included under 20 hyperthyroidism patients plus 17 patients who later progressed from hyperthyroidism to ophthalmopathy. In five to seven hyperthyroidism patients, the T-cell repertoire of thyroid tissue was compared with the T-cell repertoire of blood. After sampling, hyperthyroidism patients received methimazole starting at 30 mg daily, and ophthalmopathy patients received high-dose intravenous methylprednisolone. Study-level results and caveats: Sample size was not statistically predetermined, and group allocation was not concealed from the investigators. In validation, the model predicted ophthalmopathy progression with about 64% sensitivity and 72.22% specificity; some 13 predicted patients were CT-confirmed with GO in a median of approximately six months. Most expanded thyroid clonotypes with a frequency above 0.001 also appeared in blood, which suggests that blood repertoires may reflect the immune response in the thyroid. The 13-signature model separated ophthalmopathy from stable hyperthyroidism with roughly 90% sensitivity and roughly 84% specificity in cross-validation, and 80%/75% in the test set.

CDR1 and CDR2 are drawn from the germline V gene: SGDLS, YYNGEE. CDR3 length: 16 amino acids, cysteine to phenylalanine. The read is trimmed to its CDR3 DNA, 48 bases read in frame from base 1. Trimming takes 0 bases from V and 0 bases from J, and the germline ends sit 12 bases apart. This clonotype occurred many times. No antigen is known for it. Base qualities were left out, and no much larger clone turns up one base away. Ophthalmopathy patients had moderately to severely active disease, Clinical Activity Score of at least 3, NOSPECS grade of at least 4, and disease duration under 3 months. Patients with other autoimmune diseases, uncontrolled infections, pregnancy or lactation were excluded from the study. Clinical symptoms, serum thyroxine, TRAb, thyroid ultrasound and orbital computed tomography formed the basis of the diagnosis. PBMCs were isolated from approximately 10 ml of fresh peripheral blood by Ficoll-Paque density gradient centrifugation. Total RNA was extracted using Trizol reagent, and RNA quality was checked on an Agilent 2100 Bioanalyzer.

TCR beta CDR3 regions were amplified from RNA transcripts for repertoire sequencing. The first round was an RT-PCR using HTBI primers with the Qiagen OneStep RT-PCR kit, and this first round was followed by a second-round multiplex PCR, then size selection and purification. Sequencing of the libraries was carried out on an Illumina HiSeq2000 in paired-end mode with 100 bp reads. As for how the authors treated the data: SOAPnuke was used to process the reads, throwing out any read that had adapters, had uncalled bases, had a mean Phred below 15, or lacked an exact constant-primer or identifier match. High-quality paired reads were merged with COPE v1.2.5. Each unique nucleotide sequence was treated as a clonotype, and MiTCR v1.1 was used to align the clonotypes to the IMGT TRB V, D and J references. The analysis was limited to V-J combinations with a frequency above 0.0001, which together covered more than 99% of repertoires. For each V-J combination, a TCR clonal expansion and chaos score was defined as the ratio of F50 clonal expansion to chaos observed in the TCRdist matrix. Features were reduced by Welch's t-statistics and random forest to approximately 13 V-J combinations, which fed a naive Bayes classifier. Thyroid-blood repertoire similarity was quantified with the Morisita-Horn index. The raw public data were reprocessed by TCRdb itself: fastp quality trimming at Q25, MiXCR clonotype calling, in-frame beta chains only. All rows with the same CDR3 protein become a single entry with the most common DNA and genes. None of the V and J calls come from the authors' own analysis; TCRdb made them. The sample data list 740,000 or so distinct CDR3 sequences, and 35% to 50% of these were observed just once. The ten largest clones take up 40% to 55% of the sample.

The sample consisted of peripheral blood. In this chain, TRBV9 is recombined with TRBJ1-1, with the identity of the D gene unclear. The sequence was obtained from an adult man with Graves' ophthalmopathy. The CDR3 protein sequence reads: CASSVEEVTLNTEAFF. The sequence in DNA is TGTGCCAGCAGCGTAGAAGAGGTCACTCTGAACACTGAAGCTTTCTTT.